This T cell receptor (beta chain) emerged from a study of shared clonotypes between healthy human individuals. Overall study: Per donor, three plates held CD4 naive cells, three held CD4 memory, two held CD8 naive and one held CD8 memory.

V lost 3 bases, J lost 7 bases, and 13 bases stayed unmatched. The CDR3 runs 17 residues. The germline gives CDR1 LGHNA, CDR2 YSLEER. The table came from immunoSEQ multiplex PCR; TCRdb's copy has only in-frame clones and leaves some out. The table lists under 80,000 clones, over 55% of them singletons, with 51% in the top ten. Study observations and caveats: The naive CD4 repertoires of several donors were compared, and around 5% of clonotypes were shared. Naive subsets generally exceeded memory subsets in estimated richness. Clonotype sharing levels among donors were expected to vary with sequencing depth.

On this clone: Antigen unknown.

This sequence originates from a man aged 25 to 45 in good health. The material sequenced was memory CD8+ T cells sorted from blood. This sample's subset: CD45RO+ cells pooled with CCR7-negative TemRA cells. The gene calls are TRBV4-3 and TRBJ2-1, with 9 bases aligning to TRBD1. CDR3 nucleotide sequence: TGCGCCAGCAGCCATCTCACCGGGACAGGGACTTCTAATGAGCAGTTCTTC. Translation: CASSHLTGTGTSNEQFF.